Below are 4 T cell receptor beta chains sequenced from a single sample in a study of cytomegalovirus exposure and HLA in healthy donors. 13 Jbeta primers and 60 Vbeta primers were used for the PCR. TCRdb's table, derived via immunoSEQ multiplex PCR, lists solely in-frame clones and lacks some. The sample lists about 190,000 clones, 75% to 90% occurring once. The material sequenced was PBMCs. The source is a woman aged 18 to 35 in good health and CMV-seronegative.

Concerning this clone: Germline and junction disagree at one end, which may indicate a read error. The chain employs TRBV6-4 and TRBJ2-1; 12 bases are a match to TRBD2. Germline V CDR1 and CDR2: MRHNA, SNTAGT. The CDR3 spans 16 residues. Here the CDR3 DNA reads TGTGCCAGCAGTGTCGCCCCTAGCGGGGGGGCCTATGAGCGGTTCTTC. This codes for CASSVAPSGGAYERFF.

The rearrangement joins TRBV27 to TRBJ2-7; D is possibly TRBD2 (5 bases). The CDR3 totals 15 residues. The V gene lost 5 bases and the J gene lost 3 bases, with 17 bases spanning the gap. Germline values: CDR1 MNHEY, CDR2 SMNVEV (reference sequence). The CDR3 region is CASSEAGNFLYEQYF. The CDR3, as DNA: TGTGCCAGCAGTGAGGCGGGCAACTTCCTCTACGAGCAGTACTTC.

This clone has just one count. V is TRBV11-1 and J is TRBJ2-5; perhaps TRBD2 as D (5 bases). The CDR3 consists of 13 residues. CDR1 is SGHAT, CDR2 FQDESV, per germline (reference sequence). Trimming cost V 3 bases and J 4 bases, with 9 bases left between them. The CDR3 reads CASSLEVRETQYF. In DNA form, the CDR3 reads TGTGCCAGCAGCTTGGAGGTCCGAGAGACCCAGTACTTC.

The CDR3 reads CASRSLAGGYTDTQYF. For the CDR3, the DNA is TGTGCCAGCAGAAGCCTAGCGGGGGGATACACAGATACGCAGTATTTT. This chain uses TRBV28 with TRBJ2-3, with 11 bases aligning to TRBD2. Looked up from germline, CDR1 is MDHEN and CDR2 is SYDVKM. V shed 6 bases and J 2 bases; nucleotides not matched to a gene: 7. The CDR3 extends over 16 amino acids.